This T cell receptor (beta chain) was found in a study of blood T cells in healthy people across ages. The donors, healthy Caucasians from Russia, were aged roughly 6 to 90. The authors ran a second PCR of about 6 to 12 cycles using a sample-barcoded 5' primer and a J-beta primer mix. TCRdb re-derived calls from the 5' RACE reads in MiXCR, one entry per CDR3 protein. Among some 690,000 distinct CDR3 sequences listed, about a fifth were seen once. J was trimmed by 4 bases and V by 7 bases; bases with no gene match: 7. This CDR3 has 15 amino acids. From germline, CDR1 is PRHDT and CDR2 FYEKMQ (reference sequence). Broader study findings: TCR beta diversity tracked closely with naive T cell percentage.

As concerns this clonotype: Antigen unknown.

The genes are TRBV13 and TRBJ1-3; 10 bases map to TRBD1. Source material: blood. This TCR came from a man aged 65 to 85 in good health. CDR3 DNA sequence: TGTGCCAGCACGTGGGACAGGGGTGCAGGAAACACCATATATTTT. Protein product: CASTWDRGAGNTIYF.